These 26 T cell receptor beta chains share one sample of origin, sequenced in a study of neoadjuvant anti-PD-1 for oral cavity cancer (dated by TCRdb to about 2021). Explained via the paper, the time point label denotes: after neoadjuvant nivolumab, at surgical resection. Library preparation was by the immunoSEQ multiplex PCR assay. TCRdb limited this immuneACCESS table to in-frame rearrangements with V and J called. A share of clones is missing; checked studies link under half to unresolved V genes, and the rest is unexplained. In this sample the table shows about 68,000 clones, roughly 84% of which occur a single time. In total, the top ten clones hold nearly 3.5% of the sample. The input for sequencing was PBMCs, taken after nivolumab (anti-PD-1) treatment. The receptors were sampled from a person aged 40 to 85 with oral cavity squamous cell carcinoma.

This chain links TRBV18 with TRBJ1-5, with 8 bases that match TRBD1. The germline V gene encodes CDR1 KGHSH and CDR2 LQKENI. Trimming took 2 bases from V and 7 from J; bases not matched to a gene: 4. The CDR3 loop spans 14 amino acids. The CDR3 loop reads CASSPLTGEQPQHF. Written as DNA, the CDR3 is TGTGCCAGCTCACCATTGACAGGGGAGCAGCCCCAGCATTTT.

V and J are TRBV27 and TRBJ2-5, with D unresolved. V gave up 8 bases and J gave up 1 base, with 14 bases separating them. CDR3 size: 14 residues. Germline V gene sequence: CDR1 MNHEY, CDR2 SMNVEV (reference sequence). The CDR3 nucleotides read TGTGCCAGCCGCGTGGTTACGAGCCAAGAGACCCAGTACTTC. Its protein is CASRVVTSQETQYF.

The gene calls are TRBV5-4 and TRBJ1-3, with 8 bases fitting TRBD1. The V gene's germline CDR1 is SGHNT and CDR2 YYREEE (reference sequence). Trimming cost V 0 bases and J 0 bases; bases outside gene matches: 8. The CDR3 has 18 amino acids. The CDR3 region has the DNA TGTGCCAGCAGCTTGGGAGCAGGGGGCTTTTACTCTGGAAACACCATATATTTT. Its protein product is CASSLGAGGFYSGNTIYF.

The CDR3, as DNA: TGTGCCTGGAGTGTCACAGGGACTGTCTACGAGCAGTACTTC. This gives the protein CAWSVTGTVYEQYF. The gene calls are TRBV30 and TRBJ2-7; D possibly uses TRBD1 or TRBD2 (6 bases each). This CDR3 region has 14 residues. The V end was cut by 0 bases, the J end by 3 bases, with 12 bases between. Per germline, CDR1 GTSNPN and CDR2 SVGIG (reference sequence). The whole variable domain, remainder taken from reference TRBV30 and TRBJ2-7, is SQTIHQWPATLVQPVGSPLSLECTVEGTSNPNLYWYRQAAGRGLQLLFYSVGIGQISSEVPQNLSASRPQDRQFILSSKKLLLSDSGFYLCAWSVTGTVYEQYFGPGTRLTVT.

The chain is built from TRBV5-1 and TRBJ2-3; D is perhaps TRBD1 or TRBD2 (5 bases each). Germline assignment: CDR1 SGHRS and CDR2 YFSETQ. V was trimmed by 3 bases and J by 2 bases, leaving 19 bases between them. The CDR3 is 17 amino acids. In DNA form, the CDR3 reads TGCGCCAGCAGCTCCGGTGGGACCACCGCTTTCACAGATACGCAGTATTTT. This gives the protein CASSSGGTTAFTDTQYF.

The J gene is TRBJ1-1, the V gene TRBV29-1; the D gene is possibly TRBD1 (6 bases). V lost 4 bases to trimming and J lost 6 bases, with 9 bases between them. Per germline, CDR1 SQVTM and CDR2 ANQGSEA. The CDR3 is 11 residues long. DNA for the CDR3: TGCAGCGTTGTGCAGGGGCCTGAAGCTTTCTTT. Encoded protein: CSVVQGPEAFF. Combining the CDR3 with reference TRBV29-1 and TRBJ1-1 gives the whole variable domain SAVISQKPSRDICQRGTSLTIQCQVDSQVTMMFWYRQQPGQSLTLIATANQGSEATYESGFVIDKFPISRPNLTFSTLTVSNMSPEDSSIYLCSVVQGPEAFFGQGTRLTVV.

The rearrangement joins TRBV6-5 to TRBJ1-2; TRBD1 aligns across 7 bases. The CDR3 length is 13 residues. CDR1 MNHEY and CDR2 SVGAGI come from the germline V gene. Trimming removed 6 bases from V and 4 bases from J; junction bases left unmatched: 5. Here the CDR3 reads CASSEGQIYGYTF. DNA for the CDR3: TGTGCCAGCAGCGAGGGACAGATCTATGGCTACACCTTC.

The CDR3 nucleotides read TGTGCCAGCAGCGTAGCTACGACAGGGGCCCTATACAATGAGCAGTTCTTC. Protein: CASSVATTGALYNEQFF. This chain connects TRBV9 to TRBJ2-1; TRBD1 aligns across 8 bases. This CDR3 contains 17 residues. Germline trimming cut 0 bases from V and 4 bases from J; bases unmatched to any gene: 9. Germline CDR1 reads SGDLS; CDR2 reads YYNGEE.

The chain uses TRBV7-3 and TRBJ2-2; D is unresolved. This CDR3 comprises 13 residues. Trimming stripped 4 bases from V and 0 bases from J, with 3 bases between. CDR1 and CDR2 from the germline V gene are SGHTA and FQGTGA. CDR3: CASSSTNTGELFF. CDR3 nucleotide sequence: TGTGCCAGCAGCTCCACGAACACCGGGGAGCTGTTTTTT.

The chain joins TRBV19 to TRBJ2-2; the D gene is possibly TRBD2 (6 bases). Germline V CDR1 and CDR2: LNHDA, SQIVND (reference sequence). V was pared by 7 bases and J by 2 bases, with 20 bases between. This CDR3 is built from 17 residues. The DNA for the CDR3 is TGTGCCAGTAACGGCGGGACGACCCCCAGCAACACCGGGGAGCTGTTTTTT. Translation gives CASNGGTTPSNTGELFF.

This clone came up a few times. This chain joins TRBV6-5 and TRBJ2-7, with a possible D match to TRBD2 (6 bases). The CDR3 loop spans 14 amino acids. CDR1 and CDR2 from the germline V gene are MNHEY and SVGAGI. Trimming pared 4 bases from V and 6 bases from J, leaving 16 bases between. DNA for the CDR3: TGTGCCAGCAGTTTCGGGGGAAGGGCTGGCGAGCAGTACTTC. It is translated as CASSFGGRAGEQYF.

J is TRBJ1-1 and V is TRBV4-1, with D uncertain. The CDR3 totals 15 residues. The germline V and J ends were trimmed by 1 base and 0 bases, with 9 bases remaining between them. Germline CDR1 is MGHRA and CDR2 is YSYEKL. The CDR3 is CASSQGAGMNTEAFF. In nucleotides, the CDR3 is TGCGCCAGCAGCCAAGGGGCCGGGATGAACACTGAAGCTTTCTTT.

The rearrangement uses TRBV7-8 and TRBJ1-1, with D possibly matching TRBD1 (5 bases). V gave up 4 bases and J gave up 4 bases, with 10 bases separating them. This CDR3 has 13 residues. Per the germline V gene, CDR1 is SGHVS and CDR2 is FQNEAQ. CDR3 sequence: CASSSPGGTEAFF. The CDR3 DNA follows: TGTGCCAGCAGCTCACCCGGGGGCACTGAAGCTTTCTTT. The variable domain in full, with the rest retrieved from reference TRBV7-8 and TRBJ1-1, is GAGVSQSPRYKVAKRGQDVALRCDPISGHVSLFWYQQALGQGPEFLTYFQNEAQLDKSGLPSDRFFAERPEGSVSTLKIQRTQQEDSAVYLCASSSPGGTEAFFGQGTRLTVV.

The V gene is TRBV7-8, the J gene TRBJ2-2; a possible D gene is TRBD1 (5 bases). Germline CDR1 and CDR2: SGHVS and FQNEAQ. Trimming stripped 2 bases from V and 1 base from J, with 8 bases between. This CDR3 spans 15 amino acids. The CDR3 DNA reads TGTGCCAGCAGCTTACGTGACAGGAACACCGGGGAGCTGTTTTTT. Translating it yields CASSLRDRNTGELFF.

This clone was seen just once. The CDR3 region has the DNA TGTGCCAGCACTTCCCCGGGTTACGGGAGGGAGCTGTTTTTT. It codes for CASTSPGYGRELFF. The chain is built from TRBV6-1 and TRBJ2-2; D possibly corresponds to TRBD2 (5 bases). The CDR3 is 14 amino acids. CDR1 is MNHNS, CDR2 SASEGT, per germline. Trimming removed 7 bases from V and 9 bases from J, with 18 bases in between.

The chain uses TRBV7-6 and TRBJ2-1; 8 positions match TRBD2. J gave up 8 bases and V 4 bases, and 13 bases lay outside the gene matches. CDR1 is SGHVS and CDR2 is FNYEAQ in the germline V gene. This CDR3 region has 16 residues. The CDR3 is CASSWMGAGGTHEQFF. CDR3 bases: TGTGCCAGCAGCTGGATGGGGGCGGGAGGTACCCATGAGCAGTTCTTC. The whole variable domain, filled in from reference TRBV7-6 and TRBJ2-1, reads GAGVSQSPRYKVTKRGQDVALRCDPISGHVSLYWYRQALGQGPEFLTYFNYEAQQDKSGLPNDRFSAERPEGSISTLTIQRTEQRDSAMYRCASSWMGAGGTHEQFFGPGTRLTVL.

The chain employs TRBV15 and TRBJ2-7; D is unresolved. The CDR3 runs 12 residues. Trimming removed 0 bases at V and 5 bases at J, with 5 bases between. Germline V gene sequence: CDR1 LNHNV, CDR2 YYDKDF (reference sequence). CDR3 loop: CATSRDNNEQYF. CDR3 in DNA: TGTGCCACCAGCAGAGATAACAACGAGCAGTACTTC.

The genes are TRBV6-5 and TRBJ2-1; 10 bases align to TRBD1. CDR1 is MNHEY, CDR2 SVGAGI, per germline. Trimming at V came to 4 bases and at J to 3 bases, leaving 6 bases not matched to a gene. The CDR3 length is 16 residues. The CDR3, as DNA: TGTGCCAGCAGTTCCCCGGGGGACAGGGGCTACAATGAGCAGTTCTTC. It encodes CASSSPGDRGYNEQFF.

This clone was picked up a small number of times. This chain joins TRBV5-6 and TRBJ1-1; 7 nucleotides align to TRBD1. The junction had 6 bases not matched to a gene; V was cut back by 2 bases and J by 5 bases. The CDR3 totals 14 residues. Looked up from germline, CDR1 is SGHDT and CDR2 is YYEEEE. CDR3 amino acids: CASSFVGQATEAFF. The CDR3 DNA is TGTGCCAGCAGCTTTGTAGGACAGGCAACTGAAGCTTTCTTT.

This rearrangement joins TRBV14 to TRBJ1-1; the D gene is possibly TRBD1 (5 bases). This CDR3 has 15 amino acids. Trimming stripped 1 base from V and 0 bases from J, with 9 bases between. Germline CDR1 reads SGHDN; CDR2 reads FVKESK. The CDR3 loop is CASSQATVMNTEAFF. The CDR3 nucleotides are TGTGCCAGCAGCCAAGCGACAGTCATGAACACTGAAGCTTTCTTT.

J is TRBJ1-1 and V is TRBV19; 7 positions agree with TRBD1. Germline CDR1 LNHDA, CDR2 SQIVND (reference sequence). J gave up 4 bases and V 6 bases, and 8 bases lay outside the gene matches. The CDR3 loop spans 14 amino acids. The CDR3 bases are TGTGCCAGTAGATCGACAGGGTGGGGCACTGAAGCTTTCTTT. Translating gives CASRSTGWGTEAFF.

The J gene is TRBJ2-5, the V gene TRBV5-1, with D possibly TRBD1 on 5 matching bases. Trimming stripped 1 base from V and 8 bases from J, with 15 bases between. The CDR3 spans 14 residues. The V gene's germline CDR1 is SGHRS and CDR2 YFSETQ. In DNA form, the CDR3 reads TGCGCCAGCAGCTTGTCGACAGTCGCCGAAACCCAGTACTTC. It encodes CASSLSTVAETQYF.

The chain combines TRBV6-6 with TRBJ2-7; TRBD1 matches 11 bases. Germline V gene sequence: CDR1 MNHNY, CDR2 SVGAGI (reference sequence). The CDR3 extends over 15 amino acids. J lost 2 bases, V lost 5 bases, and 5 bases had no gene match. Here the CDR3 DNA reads TGTGCCAGCAGTATAGGGACAGGGGGACCCTACGAGCAGTACTTC. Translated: CASSIGTGGPYEQYF.

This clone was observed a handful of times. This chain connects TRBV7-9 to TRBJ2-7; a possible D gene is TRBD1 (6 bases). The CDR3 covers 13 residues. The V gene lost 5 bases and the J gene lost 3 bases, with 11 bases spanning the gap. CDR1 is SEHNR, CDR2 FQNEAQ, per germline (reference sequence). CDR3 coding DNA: TGTGCCAGCAGCGCGGACAGATACTACGAGCAGTACTTC. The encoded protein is CASSADRYYEQYF.

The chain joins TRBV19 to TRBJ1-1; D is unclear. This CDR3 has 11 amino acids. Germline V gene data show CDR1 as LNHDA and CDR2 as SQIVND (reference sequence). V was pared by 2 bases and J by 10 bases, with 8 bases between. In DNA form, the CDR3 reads TGTGCCAGTAGTATAAACCGAGCAGCTTTCTTT. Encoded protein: CASSINRAAFF. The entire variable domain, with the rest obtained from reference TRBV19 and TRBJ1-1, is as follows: DGGITQSPKYLFRKEGQNVTLSCEQNLNHDAMYWYRQDPGQGLRLIYYSQIVNDFQKGDIAEGYSVSREKKESFPLTVTSAQKNPTAFYLCASSINRAAFFGQGTRLTVV.

The CDR3: CSVILTANQPQHF. CDR3 nucleotides: TGCAGCGTTATTCTGACGGCTAATCAGCCCCAGCATTTT. The chain is built from TRBV29-1 and TRBJ1-5; D not certain. V was cut by 5 bases and J by 4 bases, with 12 bases left in between. The CDR3 sequence is 13 residues long. Germline loops: CDR1 SQVTM, CDR2 ANQGSEA.